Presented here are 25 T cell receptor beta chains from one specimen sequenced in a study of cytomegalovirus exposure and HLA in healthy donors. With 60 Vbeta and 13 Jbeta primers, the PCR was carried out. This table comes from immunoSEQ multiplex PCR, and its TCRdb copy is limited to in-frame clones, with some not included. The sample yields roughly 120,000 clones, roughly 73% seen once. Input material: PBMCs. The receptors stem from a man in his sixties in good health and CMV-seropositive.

The CDR3 spells CASSSLGTISYEQYF. DNA for the CDR3: TGTGCCAGCAGTTCCCTGGGGACTATCTCCTACGAGCAGTACTTC. The rearrangement links TRBV6-5 to TRBJ2-7; 7 bases line up with TRBD2. The CDR3 loop spans 15 amino acids. Germline V gene lookup returns CDR1 MNHEY and CDR2 SVGAGI. With 4 bases clipped from V and 0 bases from J, the junction kept 6 bases outside the gene matches.

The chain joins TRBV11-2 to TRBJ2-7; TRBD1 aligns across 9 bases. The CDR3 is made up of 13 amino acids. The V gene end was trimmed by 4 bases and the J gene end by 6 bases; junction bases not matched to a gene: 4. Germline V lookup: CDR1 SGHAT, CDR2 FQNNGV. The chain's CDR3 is CASSSQGAGEQYF. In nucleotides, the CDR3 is TGTGCCAGCAGCTCACAGGGGGCTGGCGAGCAGTACTTC.

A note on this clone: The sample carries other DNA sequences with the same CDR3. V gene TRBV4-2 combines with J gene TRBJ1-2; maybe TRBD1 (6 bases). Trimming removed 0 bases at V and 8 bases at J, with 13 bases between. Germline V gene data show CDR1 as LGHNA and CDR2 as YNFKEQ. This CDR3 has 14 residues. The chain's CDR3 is CASSQDGRGYGYTF. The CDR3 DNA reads TGTGCCAGCAGCCAAGACGGCAGGGGATACGGCTACACCTTC.

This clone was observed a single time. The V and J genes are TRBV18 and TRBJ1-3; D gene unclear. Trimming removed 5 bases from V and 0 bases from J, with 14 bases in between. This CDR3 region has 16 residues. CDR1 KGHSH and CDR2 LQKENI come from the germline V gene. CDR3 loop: CASSSAGSLSGNTIYF. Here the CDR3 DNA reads TGTGCCAGCTCATCGGCGGGGTCACTCTCTGGAAACACCATATATTTT.

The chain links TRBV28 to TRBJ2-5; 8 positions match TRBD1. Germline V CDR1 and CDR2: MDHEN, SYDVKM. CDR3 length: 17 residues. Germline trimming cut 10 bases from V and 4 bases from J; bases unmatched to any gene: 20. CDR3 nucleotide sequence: TGTGCCATCGGGACCGTGAGACAGGGGCGGTTCGTAGAGACCCAGTACTTC. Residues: CAIGTVRQGRFVETQYF.

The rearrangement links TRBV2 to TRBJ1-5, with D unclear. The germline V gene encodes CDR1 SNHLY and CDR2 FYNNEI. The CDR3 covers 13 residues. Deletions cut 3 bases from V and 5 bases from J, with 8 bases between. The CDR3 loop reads CASSDGPDQPQHF. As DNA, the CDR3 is TGTGCCAGCAGTGATGGGCCCGATCAGCCCCAGCATTTT.

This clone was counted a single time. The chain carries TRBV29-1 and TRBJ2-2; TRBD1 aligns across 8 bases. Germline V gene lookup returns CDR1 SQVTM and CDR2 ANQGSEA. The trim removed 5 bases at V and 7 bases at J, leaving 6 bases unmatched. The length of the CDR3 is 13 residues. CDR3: CSVTWTGNGELFF. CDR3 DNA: TGCAGCGTTACCTGGACAGGGAACGGGGAGCTGTTTTTT.

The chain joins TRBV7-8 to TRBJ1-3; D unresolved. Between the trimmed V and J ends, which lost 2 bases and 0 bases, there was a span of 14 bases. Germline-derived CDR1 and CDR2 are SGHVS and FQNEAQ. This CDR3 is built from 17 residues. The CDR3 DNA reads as TGTGCCAGCAGCTTAACGTTGGGCAGTAGCTCTGGAAACACCATATATTTT. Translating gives CASSLTLGSSSGNTIYF.

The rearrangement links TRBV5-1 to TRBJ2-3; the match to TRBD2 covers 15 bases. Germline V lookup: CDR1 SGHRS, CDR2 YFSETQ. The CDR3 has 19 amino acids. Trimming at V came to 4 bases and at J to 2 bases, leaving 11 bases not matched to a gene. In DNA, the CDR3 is TGCGCCAGCAGCCCCGCCGGGACTAGCGGGGGGAGCCACACAGATACGCAGTATTTT. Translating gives CASSPAGTSGGSHTDTQYF.

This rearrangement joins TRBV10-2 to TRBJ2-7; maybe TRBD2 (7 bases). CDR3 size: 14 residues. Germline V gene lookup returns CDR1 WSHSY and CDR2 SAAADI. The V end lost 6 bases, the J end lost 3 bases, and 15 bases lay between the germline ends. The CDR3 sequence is CASRGEGGHYEQYF. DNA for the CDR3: TGCGCCAGCAGAGGGGAGGGGGGCCACTACGAGCAGTACTTC.

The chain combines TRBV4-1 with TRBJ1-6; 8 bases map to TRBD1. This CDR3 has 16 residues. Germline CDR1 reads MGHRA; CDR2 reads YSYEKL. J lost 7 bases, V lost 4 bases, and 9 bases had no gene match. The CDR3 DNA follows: TGCGCCAGCAGCCGGTTAGGACAGGGAAGGAATTCACCCCTCCACTTT. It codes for CASSRLGQGRNSPLHF.

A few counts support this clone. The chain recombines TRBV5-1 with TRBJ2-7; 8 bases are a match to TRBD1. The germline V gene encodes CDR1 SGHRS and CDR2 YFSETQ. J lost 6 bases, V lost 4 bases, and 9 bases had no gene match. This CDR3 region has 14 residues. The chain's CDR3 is CASSPGQGGTEQYF. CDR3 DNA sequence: TGCGCCAGCAGCCCCGGACAGGGTGGTACCGAGCAGTACTTC.

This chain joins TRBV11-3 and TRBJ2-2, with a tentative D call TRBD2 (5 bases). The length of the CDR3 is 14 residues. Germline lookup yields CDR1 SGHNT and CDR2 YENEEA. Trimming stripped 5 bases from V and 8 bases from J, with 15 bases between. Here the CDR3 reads CASSAGPVQGELFF. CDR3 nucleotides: TGTGCCAGCAGCGCGGGTCCGGTTCAGGGGGAGCTGTTTTTT.

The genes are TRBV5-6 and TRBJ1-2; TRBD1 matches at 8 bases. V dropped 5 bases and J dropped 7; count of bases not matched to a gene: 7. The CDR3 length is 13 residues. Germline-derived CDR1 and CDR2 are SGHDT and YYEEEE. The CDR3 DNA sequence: TGTGCCAGCAGGGCGGACAGGGAGACTGGCTACACCTTC. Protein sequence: CASRADRETGYTF. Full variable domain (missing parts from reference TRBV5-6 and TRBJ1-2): DAGVTQSPTHLIKTRGQQVTLRCSPKSGHDTVSWYQQALGQGPQFIFQYYEEEERQRGNFPDRFSGHQFPNYSSELNVNALLLGDSALYLCASRADRETGYTFGSGTRLTVV.

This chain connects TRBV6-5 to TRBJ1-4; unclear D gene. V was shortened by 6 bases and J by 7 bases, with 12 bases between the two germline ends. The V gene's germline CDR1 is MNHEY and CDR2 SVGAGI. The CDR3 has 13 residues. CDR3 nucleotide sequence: TGTGCCAGCAGGGGAGTCGTCGGTGAAAAACTGTTTTTT. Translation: CASRGVVGEKLFF.

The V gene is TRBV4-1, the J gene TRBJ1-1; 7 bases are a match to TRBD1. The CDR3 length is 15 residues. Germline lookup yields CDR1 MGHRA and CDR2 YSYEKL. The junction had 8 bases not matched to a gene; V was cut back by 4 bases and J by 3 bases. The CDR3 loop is CASSRLQGSDTEAFF. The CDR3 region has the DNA TGCGCCAGCAGCCGATTACAGGGGTCGGACACTGAAGCTTTCTTT.

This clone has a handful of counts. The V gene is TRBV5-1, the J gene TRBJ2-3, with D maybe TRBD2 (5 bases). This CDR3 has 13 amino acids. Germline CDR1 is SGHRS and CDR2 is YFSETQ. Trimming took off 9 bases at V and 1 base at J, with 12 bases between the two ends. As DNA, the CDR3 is TGCGCCACCCATTCCGGGGGCACAGATACGCAGTATTTT. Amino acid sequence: CATHSGGTDTQYF.

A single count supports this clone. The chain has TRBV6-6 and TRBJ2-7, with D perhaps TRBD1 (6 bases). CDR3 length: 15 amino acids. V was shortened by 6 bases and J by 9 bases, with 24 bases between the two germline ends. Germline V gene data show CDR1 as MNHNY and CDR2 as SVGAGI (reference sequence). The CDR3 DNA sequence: TGTGCCAGCAGCTCCCACCAGACAGGCCCTACGGGGCAGTACTTC. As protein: CASSSHQTGPTGQYF.

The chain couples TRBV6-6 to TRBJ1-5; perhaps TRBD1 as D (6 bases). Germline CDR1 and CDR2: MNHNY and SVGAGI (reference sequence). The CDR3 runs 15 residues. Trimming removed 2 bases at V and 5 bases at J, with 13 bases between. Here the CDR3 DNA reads TGTGCCAGCAGTTACAGGCAGGGGCAAGATCAGCCCCAGCATTTT. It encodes CASSYRQGQDQPQHF.

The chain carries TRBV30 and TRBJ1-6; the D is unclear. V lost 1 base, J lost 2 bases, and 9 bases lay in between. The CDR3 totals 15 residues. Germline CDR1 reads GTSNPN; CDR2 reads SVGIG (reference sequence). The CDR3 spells CAWSGEGAYNSPLHF. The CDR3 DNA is TGTGCCTGGAGTGGGGAGGGTGCCTATAATTCACCCCTCCACTTT.

The CDR3 nucleotides read TGTGCCAGCAGCCTCCCTTCCTCAGGGGATATCATATATTTT. This translates into CASSLPSSGDIIYF. The genes are TRBV5-4 and TRBJ1-3, with D possibly being TRBD1 (6 bases). V was shortened by 4 bases and J by 12 bases, with 20 bases between the two germline ends. Germline V CDR1 and CDR2: SGHNT, YYREEE (reference sequence). CDR3 length equals 14 residues.

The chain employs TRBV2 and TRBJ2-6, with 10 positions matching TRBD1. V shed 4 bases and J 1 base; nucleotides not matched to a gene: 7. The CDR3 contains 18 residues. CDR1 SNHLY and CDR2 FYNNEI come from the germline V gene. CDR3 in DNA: TGTGCCAGCAGTGGTGACAGGGGGCGCAGATCTGGGGCCAACGTCCTGACTTTC. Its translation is CASSGDRGRRSGANVLTF.

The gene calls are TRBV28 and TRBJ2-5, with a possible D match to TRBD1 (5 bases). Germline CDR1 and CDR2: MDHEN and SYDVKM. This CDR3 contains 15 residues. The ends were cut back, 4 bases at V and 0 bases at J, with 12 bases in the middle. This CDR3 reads CASSSTGLHQETQYF. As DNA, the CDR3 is TGTGCCAGCAGTTCAACAGGTCTTCACCAAGAGACCCAGTACTTC.

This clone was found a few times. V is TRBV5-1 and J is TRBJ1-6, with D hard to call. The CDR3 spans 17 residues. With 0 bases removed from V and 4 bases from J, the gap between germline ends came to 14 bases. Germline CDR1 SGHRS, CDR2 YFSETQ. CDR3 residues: CASSLAGPVRYNSPLHF. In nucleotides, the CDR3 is TGCGCCAGCAGCTTGGCCGGTCCGGTACGATATAATTCACCCCTCCACTTT.

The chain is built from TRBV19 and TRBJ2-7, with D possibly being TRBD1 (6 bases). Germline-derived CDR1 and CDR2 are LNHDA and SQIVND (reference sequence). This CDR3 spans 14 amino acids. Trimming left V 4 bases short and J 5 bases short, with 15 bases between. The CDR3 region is CASSRTEGWDEQYF. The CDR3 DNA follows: TGTGCCAGTAGTAGGACAGAGGGATGGGACGAGCAGTACTTC.